What follows are 19 T cell receptor beta chains derived from one specimen sequenced in a study of T cells in Graves' hyperthyroidism and ophthalmopathy. RNA transcripts gave rise to amplified TCR beta CDR3 regions. The study used the HTBI primer set for a first-round RT-PCR of the TCR CDR3. In TCRdb, the multiplex PCR reads were re-called with MiXCR into one record per CDR3 protein. This table has around 560,000 distinct CDR3 sequences, approximately 16% appearing once. The specimen sequenced was blood. These receptors were collected from a woman aged 18-35 years with Graves' hyperthyroidism.

This clonotype was recorded a few times. V and J are TRBV18 and TRBJ2-3; possibly TRBD2 for D (5 bases). Trimming removed 3 bases at V and 4 bases at J, with 14 bases between. Per germline, CDR1 KGHSH and CDR2 LQKENI. The CDR3 has 15 residues. CDR3 residues: CASSPREGLADTQYF. In DNA, the CDR3 is TGTGCCAGCTCACCGAGGGAAGGGTTAGCAGATACGCAGTATTTT.

The chain has TRBV5-1 and TRBJ2-7, with D uncertain. This CDR3 has 15 amino acids. With 0 bases removed from V and 2 bases from J, the gap between germline ends came to 12 bases. From germline, CDR1 is SGHRS and CDR2 YFSETQ. CDR3 amino acids: CASSLEGWQPYEQYF. The DNA for the CDR3 is TGCGCCAGCAGCTTGGAAGGGTGGCAGCCCTACGAGCAGTACTTC.

This clonotype was seen a handful of times. The chain links TRBV29-1 to TRBJ2-1; 10 bases are a match to TRBD1. Germline V lookup: CDR1 SQVTM, CDR2 ANQGSEA. With 7 bases clipped from V and 7 bases from J, the junction kept 10 bases outside the gene matches. The CDR3 has 14 amino acids. CDR3 region: CSGIGQGGINEQFF. CDR3 in DNA: TGCAGCGGGATAGGACAGGGGGGTATTAATGAGCAGTTCTTC.

In this sample, this clonotype turned up a few times. This chain connects TRBV7-8 to TRBJ2-2; the D gene is possibly TRBD1 (6 bases). The germline V and J ends were trimmed by 5 bases and 1 base, with 14 bases remaining between them. Looked up from germline, CDR1 is SGHVS and CDR2 is FQNEAQ. The CDR3 spans 16 residues. The chain's CDR3 is CASSATGTRNTGELFF. CDR3 nucleotides: TGTGCCAGCAGCGCTACCGGGACAAGGAACACCGGGGAGCTGTTTTTT.

The chain employs TRBV6-1 and TRBJ2-2, with 12 bases matching TRBD1. The CDR3 length is 17 residues. V dropped 6 bases and J dropped 3; count of bases not matched to a gene: 8. Germline CDR1 and CDR2: MNHNS and SASEGT. CDR3 in DNA: TGTGCCAGCAGGGAAACCCGGGACAGGGGGCACACCGGGGAGCTGTTTTTT. The encoded protein is CASRETRDRGHTGELFF.

This clonotype was picked up many times. The rearrangement links TRBV18 to TRBJ2-1, with D maybe TRBD2 (5 bases). Germline CDR1 and CDR2: KGHSH and LQKENI. The CDR3 is made up of 12 amino acids. The V end lost 5 bases, the J end lost 8 bases, and 10 bases lay between the germline ends. Written as DNA, the CDR3 is TGTGCCAGCTCAACTAGTTTCCATGAGCAGTTCTTC. This translates into CASSTSFHEQFF.

This clonotype has just one count. CDR3 in amino acids: CASKGSPSPGRELFF. The DNA for the CDR3 is TGTGCCAGCAAAGGGAGCCCTTCCCCGGGGCGGGAGCTGTTTTTT. The V gene is TRBV28, the J gene TRBJ2-2; D may be TRBD1 or TRBD2 (5 bases each). Trimming removed 7 bases from V and 9 bases from J, with 21 bases in between. This CDR3 comprises 15 residues. Germline CDR1 and CDR2: MDHEN and SYDVKM.

At least ten counts were recorded for this clonotype. The chain has TRBV6-1 and TRBJ1-2, with no clear D. V lost 5 bases to trimming and J lost 2 bases, with 18 bases between them. The CDR3 runs 16 residues. Germline loops: CDR1 MNHNS, CDR2 SASEGT. The DNA for the CDR3 is TGTGCCAGCAGTTATTCTGAGATAGCCCCAAACTATGGCTACACCTTC. Translating gives CASSYSEIAPNYGYTF.

This clonotype was counted many times. V usage is TRBV20-1 and J usage is TRBJ2-3; TRBD2 aligns across 8 bases. CDR3 length equals 15 residues. Looked up from germline, CDR1 is DFQATT and CDR2 is SNEGSKA (reference sequence). The ends lost 3 bases at V and 2 bases at J; junction bases unmatched: 7. The CDR3 DNA sequence: TGCAGTGCTAGTATAGCGGGGATCTCCACAGATACGCAGTATTTT. It specifies CSASIAGISTDTQYF.

This clonotype has ten or more counts. The chain couples TRBV15 to TRBJ2-1; 14 bases map to TRBD2. Trimming took 0 bases from V and 0 from J; bases not matched to a gene: 7. The V gene's germline CDR1 is LNHNV and CDR2 YYDKDF (reference sequence). The CDR3 has 20 residues. The chain's CDR3 is CATSRDRLAGGRSSYNEQFF. The CDR3 nucleotides read TGTGCCACCAGCAGAGATCGACTAGCGGGAGGGCGGAGCTCCTACAATGAGCAGTTCTTC.

The rearrangement uses TRBV3-1 and TRBJ2-1; 8 bases fit TRBD2. The germline CDR1 and CDR2 sequences are LGHDT and YNNKEL (reference sequence). V trimming: 4 bases; J trimming: 7 bases; junction bases outside the gene matches: 9. The CDR3 extends over 15 amino acids. The CDR3, as DNA: TGTGCCAGCAGCCCCCCCGGGACTAGAGGGAATGAGCAGTTCTTC. Protein: CASSPPGTRGNEQFF.

This clonotype was observed at least ten times. The chain joins TRBV5-1 to TRBJ2-5; 11 bases line up with TRBD2. Trimming cost V 3 bases and J 4 bases; bases outside gene matches: 2. CDR1 SGHRS and CDR2 YFSETQ come from the germline V gene. The CDR3 is 14 amino acids. The DNA for the CDR3 is TGCGCCAGCAGCTATACTAGCGGGGGAGAGACCCAGTACTTC. Its translation: CASSYTSGGETQYF.

The gene calls are TRBV29-1 and TRBJ2-1, with D tentatively TRBD2 (6 bases). Germline lookup yields CDR1 SQVTM and CDR2 ANQGSEA. The CDR3 totals 13 residues. V shed 7 bases and J shed 6 bases, with 16 bases lying between them. The CDR3 here is CSASGLTPNEQFF. In DNA, the CDR3 is TGCAGCGCTAGTGGACTAACTCCCAATGAGCAGTTCTTC.

This clonotype was observed a handful of times. This chain connects TRBV12-3 or TRBV12-4 to TRBJ1-5; D remains unclear. The CDR3 covers 15 residues. The V and J ends lost 6 bases and 7 bases respectively, with 19 bases between them. The CDR3 sequence is CASSPDPASRQPQHF. The CDR3 DNA reads TGTGCCAGCAGCCCCGACCCAGCCTCGAGGCAGCCCCAGCATTTT.

This clonotype was detected only a few times. The chain links TRBV28 to TRBJ2-2; D tentatively fits TRBD1 or TRBD2 (5 bases each). Deletions cut 7 bases from V and 6 bases from J, with 9 bases between. The CDR3 extends over 12 amino acids. Germline-derived CDR1 and CDR2 are MDHEN and SYDVKM. The CDR3 DNA is TGTGCCAGCACTCGGGGCCCCGGGGAGCTGTTTTTT. Translating it yields CASTRGPGELFF. The full variable domain, in which reference TRBV28 and TRBJ2-2 provide the parts outside the CDR3, is DVKVTQSSRYLVKRTGEKVFLECVQDMDHENMFWYRQDPGLGLRLIYFSYDVKMKEKGDIPEGYSVSREKKERFSLILESASTNQTSMYLCASTRGPGELFFGEGSRLTVL.

The chain carries TRBV6-1 and TRBJ1-1; D is unresolved. The CDR3 has 13 amino acids. Germline V gene data show CDR1 as MNHNS and CDR2 as SASEGT. With 1 base removed from V and 5 bases from J, the gap between germline ends came to 8 bases. The CDR3 coding sequence is TGTGCCAGCAGTGAAGATGGGGAAACTGAAGCTTTCTTT. Amino acids: CASSEDGETEAFF.

This clonotype was counted many times. This chain links TRBV19 with TRBJ2-7; 7 bases agree with TRBD2. The CDR3 sequence is 15 residues long. Germline V gene lookup returns CDR1 LNHDA and CDR2 SQIVND (reference sequence). V shed 3 bases, J shed 3 bases, and the junction held 8 bases outside the gene matches. CDR3 nucleotide sequence: TGTGCCAGTAGTATCGGGAGGACGGATCGCTACGAGCAGTACTTC. This encodes CASSIGRTDRYEQYF.

On this clonotype: The final CDR3 position lacks the conserved phenylalanine or tryptophan, pointing to a likely read error. J is TRBJ1-1 and V is TRBV6-9, with 7 bases aligning to TRBD1. V lost 7 bases to trimming and J lost 0 bases; unmatched junction nucleotides: 5. The CDR3 extends over 14 amino acids. In germline, CDR1 is MNHGY, CDR2 SVAAGI. CDR3 residues: CASTWTGMNTEAFL. The CDR3 DNA reads as TGTGCCAGCACTTGGACAGGCATGAACACTGAAGCTTTCCTT.

This clonotype was seen a few times. The chain combines TRBV25-1 with TRBJ2-2; 12 positions match TRBD2. The CDR3 is made up of 18 amino acids. V shed 3 bases, J shed 2 bases, and the junction held 7 bases outside the gene matches. Per the germline V gene, CDR1 is MGHDK and CDR2 is SYGVNS. CDR3 coding DNA: TGTGCCAGCAGTGAGACTAGCGGGAGTGCTCCCAACACCGGGGAGCTGTTTTTT. Protein sequence: CASSETSGSAPNTGELFF.